These T cell receptor beta chains were read from a single sample in a study of monozygotic twins with inflammatory bowel disease. TCRdb re-analyzed the 5' RACE reads; it lists each CDR3 protein once, without DNA. The repertoire table contains approximately 400,000 distinct CDR3 sequences. Source material: blood. The receptors come from a human donor with ulcerative colitis or Crohn's disease, or a healthy co-twin of an affected twin (not recorded which). Both conserved end residues are part of each CDR3.

>TRBJ1-2|TRBV4-1
CASSLRQFQANYGYTF
>TRBJ2-1|TRBV6-2/TRBV6-3
CASRSRAGNKFF
>TRBJ2-7|TRBV5-1
CASSSTDRGGYEQYF
>TRBJ2-7|TRBV21-1
CAGPTSGAHHEQYF
>TRBJ1-4|TRBV7-8
CASSLTVPNEKLFF
>TRBJ1-1|TRBV7-6
CASSLVSVNTEAFF
>TRBJ2-1|TRBV7-3
CASSQGGGAFNEQFF
>TRBJ2-5|TRBV4-2
CASSSNPGTTVQETQYF
>TRBJ1-1|TRBV29-1
CSVAAGDDLAFF
>TRBJ2-6|TRBV18
CASSPVDSGANVLTF